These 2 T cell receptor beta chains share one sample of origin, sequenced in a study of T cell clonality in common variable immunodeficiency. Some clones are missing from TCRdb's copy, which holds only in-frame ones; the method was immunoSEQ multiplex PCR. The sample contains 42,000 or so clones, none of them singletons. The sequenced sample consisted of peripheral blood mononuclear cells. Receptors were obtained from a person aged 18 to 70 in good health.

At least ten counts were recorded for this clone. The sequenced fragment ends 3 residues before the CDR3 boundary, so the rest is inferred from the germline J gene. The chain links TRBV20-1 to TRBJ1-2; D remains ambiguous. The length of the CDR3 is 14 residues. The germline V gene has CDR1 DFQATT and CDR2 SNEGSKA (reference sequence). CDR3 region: CSARDDGRVGGYTF. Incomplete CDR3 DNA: TGCAGTGCTAGAGATGACGGTAGAGTAGGGGGC.

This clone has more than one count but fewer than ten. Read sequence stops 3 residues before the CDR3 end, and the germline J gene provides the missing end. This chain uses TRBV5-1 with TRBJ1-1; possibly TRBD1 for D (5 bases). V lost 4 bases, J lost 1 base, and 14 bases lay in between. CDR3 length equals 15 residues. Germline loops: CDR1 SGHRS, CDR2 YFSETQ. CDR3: CASSPGGDGNTEAFF. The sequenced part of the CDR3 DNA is TGCGCCAGCAGCCCGGGGGGTGATGGGAACACTGAA.